The T cell receptor beta chain under discussion was sequenced for a study of T cells in tumors after PD-1 blockade (dated by TCRdb to the late 2010s). General notes on the study: Patients with prior checkpoint blockade, systemic immunosuppressant use, or recent radiotherapy or other anti-cancer therapy within 4 weeks were excluded. The study performed paired single-cell RNA and TCR sequencing on site-matched tumors from BCC or SCC patients before and after anti-PD-1 therapy. While on anti-PD-1 treatment, some of the patients also continued taking daily vismodegib 150 mg. On average, peripheral blood samples had 113,528 TCR templates (range about 23,000-290,000) and 35,000 to 40,000 unique clonotypes. RECIST version 1.1 was used to assess clinical response. To compare blood and tumor clonotypes, bulk TCR sequencing was performed on nine to eleven peripheral blood samples from roughly five patients. Patients received pembrolizumab 200 mg every 3 weeks or cemiplimab 350 mg every 2 weeks.

From cysteine to phenylalanine, the CDR3 is 14 amino acids long. Solely the CDR3 DNA is kept, with 42 bases framed from the first base. V lost 7 bases and J lost 3 bases, and the count of bases not matched to a germline gene is 7. CDR1 and CDR2, looked up from the germline V gene, are SNHLY and FYNNEI. Notes on this clone: The antigen it binds to is not known. No much larger clone exists at a distance of one base, and base qualities are not known.

Deep TCRbeta sequencing was performed with the immunoSEQ platform. The original methods were these. Only productive rearrangements were exported from the immunoSEQ Analyzer for downstream analysis. T cell phenotypes were assigned to bulk TCRbeta clonotypes by matching the clonotypes to single-cell RNA+TCR-seq clones with the same TCRbeta sequence. Using bulk TCR sequencing data, clone enrichment in tumor was calculated by dividing a clone's tumor frequency by the same clone's PBMC frequency. TCRs were grouped by GLIPH into specificity groups, defined as clusters of distinct TCRs likely recognizing common antigens via shared CDR3 motifs. TCRdb re-hosts the immuneACCESS table, in-frame sequences only. Its copies lack some clones; in the studies checked, an unresolved V gene accounts for under half of them, and the cause for the rest is not known. V and J calls plus clone size are reproduced from that table; the DNA served to infer D and trimming. Across this sample there are approximately 47,000 clones, with about 85% seen only once. The ten top clones hold approximately 4% of the sample.

Results and caveats for the whole study, not just this receptor: Roughly 41% of TCR clonotypes from the tumor were detected in blood, and certain novel exhausted tumor clones were present in blood collected before treatment, which suggests recruitment from the periphery. Where the novel T cell clones came from was not determined, and possible sources could include lymphoid organs or rare unexpanded clones inside the tumor or in the tumor periphery.

The sample's time point label, decoded: before anti-PD-1 therapy. For bulk TCRbeta sequencing, genomic DNA was extracted from tumor biopsies or peripheral blood, and input amounts ranged from roughly 600 ng to 6,004 ng. Every patient had histologically proven advanced or metastatic basal or squamous cell carcinoma and was a poor candidate for surgical resection. The basal cell carcinoma cohort was made up of about 10 patients, and bulk tumor TCR sequencing was performed for about 8 of these patients. The source is a human donor with basal cell carcinoma. Rearrangement joined TRBV2 to TRBJ1-1, and TRBD1 matches 8 of the central bases. Sequenced material: PBMCs, taken before anti-PD-1 treatment. The nucleotide sequence is TGTGCCAGCATGAAAACAGGGGGTTACACTGAAGCTTTCTTT. This yields the protein CASMKTGGYTEAFF. The CDR3 plus the reference TRBV2 and TRBJ1-1 genes for the other parts give the full variable domain: EPEVTQTPSHQVTQMGQEVILRCVPISNHLYFYWYRQILGQKVEFLVSFYNNEISEKSEIFDDQFSVERPDGSNFTLKIRSTKLEDSAMYFCASMKTGGYTEAFFGQGTRLTVV.